The 26 T cell receptor beta chains below all came from one sample that was sequenced in a study of shared clonotypes between healthy human individuals (TCRdb year 2020). Library method: the immunoSEQ multiplex PCR assay. TCRdb provides this immuneACCESS table in a form limited to in-frame rearrangements. Some clones are lacking; in checked studies, under half of them reflect an unresolved V gene, and why the rest are absent is not known. The table for this sample lists fewer than 400,000 clones; around 67% of them were counted only once. Of the sample, over 9% is held by the ten largest clones. Sequenced input: memory CD4+ T cells sorted from blood. The sample's cell subset or site, from its label and the paper: CD45RA-negative fraction. The source is a man aged 30 to 45 in good health.

This chain connects TRBV23-1 to TRBJ2-7; D unresolved. TRBV23-1 is filed as an ORF, its function uncertain. With 8 bases removed from V and 5 bases from J, the gap between germline ends came to 16 bases. The CDR3 loop spans 13 amino acids. CDR3 sequence (DNA): TGCGCCAGCCGCTTGGCTCCCCGACACGAGCAGTACTTC. As protein: CASRLAPRHEQYF.

This chain links TRBV7-9 with TRBJ1-2, with D possibly TRBD1 on 6 matching bases. Germline lookup yields CDR1 SEHNR and CDR2 FQNEAQ (reference sequence). The CDR3 extends over 12 amino acids. V was shortened by 3 bases and J by 8 bases, with 10 bases between the two germline ends. The DNA of the CDR3 is TGTGCCAGCAGCTTCTCAGGGGAGGGCTACACCTTC. It codes for CASSFSGEGYTF. Filled out from reference TRBV7-9 and TRBJ1-2, the complete variable domain reads DTGVSQNPRHKITKRGQNVTFRCDPISEHNRLYWYRQTLGQGPEFLTYFQNEAQLEKSRLLSDRFSAERPKGSFSTLEIQRTEQGDSAMYLCASSFSGEGYTFGSGTRLTVV.

A note on this clone: A read error may account for a junction end that differs from germline. The CDR3 DNA follows: TGTGCCAGCCGTACTGTGGGCTACGAGCAGTGCTTC. Protein sequence: CASRTVGYEQCF. The rearrangement uses TRBV7-9 and TRBJ2-7, with D uncertain. The CDR3 is 12 residues long. The germline gives CDR1 SEHNR, CDR2 FQNEAQ (reference sequence).

The gene calls are TRBV7-6 and TRBJ2-7; the match to TRBD2 covers 16 bases. The V gene's germline CDR1 is SGHVS and CDR2 FNYEAQ. The J segment lost 2 bases and the V segment lost 3 bases, leaving 4 bases of the junction unmatched. The CDR3 contains 17 residues. The CDR3 spells CASSFSGTSGRAYEQYF. CDR3 DNA sequence: TGTGCCAGCAGCTTTTCCGGGACTAGCGGGAGGGCCTACGAGCAGTACTTC.

V is TRBV9 and J is TRBJ2-1, with D uncertain. Germline CDR1 reads SGDLS; CDR2 reads YYNGEE. The CDR3 is 13 residues long. With 0 bases removed from V and 10 bases from J, the gap between germline ends came to 11 bases. The chain's CDR3 is CASSVDIATEQFF. The CDR3 DNA is TGTGCCAGCAGCGTAGATATAGCCACCGAGCAGTTCTTC.

This sequence joins TRBV6-5 and TRBJ2-5, with a possible D match to TRBD2 (5 bases). Germline V gene lookup returns CDR1 MNHEY and CDR2 SVGAGI. There are 11 residues in the CDR3. The ends were cut back, 5 bases at V and 7 bases at J, with 8 bases in the middle. The CDR3 DNA sequence: TGTGCCAGCAGTCTAGGAGGGACCCAGTACTTC. Its translation: CASSLGGTQYF.

The chain combines TRBV5-1 with TRBJ1-4; D call uncertain. Trimming cost V 0 bases and J 3 bases, with 6 bases left between them. The CDR3 is 14 residues long. The germline gives CDR1 SGHRS, CDR2 YFSETQ. DNA of the CDR3: TGCGCCAGCAGCTTGGCCCGGTCTAATGAAAAACTGTTTTTT. Its protein is CASSLARSNEKLFF.

V is TRBV9 and J is TRBJ1-2, with D unresolved. V was shortened by 0 bases and J by 6 bases, with 9 bases between the two germline ends. CDR3 size: 13 residues. Per the germline V gene, CDR1 is SGDLS and CDR2 is YYNGEE. The DNA of the CDR3 is TGTGCCAGCAGCGTAGCCGGGCGGGATGGCTACACCTTC. Translation gives CASSVAGRDGYTF.

This clone occurred a few times. The sample contains more than one DNA sequence encoding this CDR3. This rearrangement joins TRBV7-9 to TRBJ2-3; no clear D. There are 13 residues in the CDR3. V was clipped by 3 bases and J by 4 bases, with 8 bases between them. Germline V gene data show CDR1 as SEHNR and CDR2 as FQNEAQ (reference sequence). CDR3: CASSFYSSDTQYF. CDR3 DNA sequence: TGTGCCAGCAGCTTTTACAGCTCAGATACGCAGTATTTT.

This clone was seen a single time. The chain carries TRBV7-8 and TRBJ2-3, with 9 bases lining up with TRBD1. The junction had 16 bases not matched to a gene; V was cut back by 7 bases and J by 2 bases. CDR3 length: 18 residues. Germline V gene lookup returns CDR1 SGHVS and CDR2 FQNEAQ. This CDR3 is CASTINVPGQGITDTQYF. CDR3 DNA sequence: TGTGCCAGCACCATTAACGTCCCGGGACAGGGAATCACAGATACGCAGTATTTT. The full variable domain, completed using reference TRBV7-8 and TRBJ2-3, is GAGVSQSPRYKVAKRGQDVALRCDPISGHVSLFWYQQALGQGPEFLTYFQNEAQLDKSGLPSDRFFAERPEGSVSTLKIQRTQQEDSAVYLCASTINVPGQGITDTQYFGPGTRLTVL.

The chain links TRBV5-5 to TRBJ2-5, with 12 bases matching TRBD2. This CDR3 has 17 residues. Germline CDR1 and CDR2: SGHKS and YYEKEE (reference sequence). V lost 0 bases and J lost 3; bases outside the gene matches: 6. The CDR3 DNA reads as TGTGCCAGCAGCTTGGGACTAGCGGGAGAGGGTGAAGAGACCCAGTACTTC. Encoded protein: CASSLGLAGEGEETQYF.

The chain is built from TRBV28 and TRBJ1-1, with D maybe TRBD1 (5 bases). V was pared by 5 bases and J by 0 bases, with 7 bases between. In germline, CDR1 is MDHEN, CDR2 SYDVKM. The CDR3 length is 13 residues. Written as DNA, the CDR3 is TGTGCCAGCAGTCCGGGACTGAACACTGAAGCTTTCTTT. It is translated as CASSPGLNTEAFF.

V is TRBV6-1 and J is TRBJ1-2; the D gene is possibly TRBD1 (6 bases). The V and J ends lost 3 bases and 4 bases respectively, with 15 bases between them. This CDR3 is 15 amino acids long. Germline V gene sequence: CDR1 MNHNS, CDR2 SASEGT. CDR3 in DNA: TGTGCCAGCAGTGATATGGGGGGCGCAGGCTATGGCTACACCTTC. Protein product: CASSDMGGAGYGYTF.

This chain joins TRBV18 and TRBJ1-1; 11 bases are a match to TRBD1. V lost 5 bases to trimming and J lost 5 bases; unmatched junction nucleotides: 13. CDR1 is KGHSH and CDR2 is LQKENI in the germline V gene. CDR3 length: 17 amino acids. The CDR3 is CASSEGQGAEAGTEAFF. CDR3 nucleotide sequence: TGTGCCAGCTCAGAAGGACAGGGGGCTGAGGCGGGGACTGAAGCTTTCTTT.

This clone was counted only a few times. The chain recombines TRBV2 with TRBJ1-2; D not resolved. The V gene lost 6 bases and the J gene lost 6 bases, with 11 bases spanning the gap. The CDR3 extends over 12 amino acids. The germline gives CDR1 SNHLY, CDR2 FYNNEI. For the CDR3, the DNA is TGTGCCAGCAGGGAGGTGATGGATGGCTACACCTTC. It encodes CASREVMDGYTF.

The V gene is TRBV7-8, the J gene TRBJ1-1, with no clear D. Germline values: CDR1 SGHVS, CDR2 FQNEAQ. This CDR3 is built from 15 residues. V gave up 6 bases and J gave up 4 bases, with 18 bases separating them. CDR3 loop: CASRLRSGHGTEAFF. As DNA, the CDR3 is TGTGCCAGCAGACTAAGGTCGGGCCATGGCACTGAAGCTTTCTTT.

The chain recombines TRBV18 with TRBJ2-6; D remains ambiguous. The V and J ends lost 4 bases and 4 bases respectively, with 17 bases between them. Germline V gene lookup returns CDR1 KGHSH and CDR2 LQKENI. The CDR3 is 17 residues long. CDR3 DNA: TGTGCCAGCTCACACTTTAATATCGGGTCCGGGGCCAACGTCCTGACTTTC. Its translation is CASSHFNIGSGANVLTF.

The chain has TRBV5-1 and TRBJ2-1; D might be TRBD1 (6 bases). The V gene lost 6 bases and the J gene lost 8 bases, with 15 bases spanning the gap. Germline lookup yields CDR1 SGHRS and CDR2 YFSETQ. The CDR3 is made up of 13 amino acids. The CDR3 DNA reads TGCGCCAGCACCGCCTACAGGGTCGATGAGCAGTTCTTC. Amino acids: CASTAYRVDEQFF.

The rearrangement links TRBV6-1 to TRBJ2-7; D possibly corresponds to TRBD1 (6 bases). Germline CDR1 reads MNHNS; CDR2 reads SASEGT. V was pared by 7 bases and J by 4 bases, with 8 bases between. The CDR3 totals 11 residues. CDR3: CASTTGYEQYF. CDR3 coding DNA: TGTGCCAGCACCACAGGGTACGAGCAGTACTTC.

The rearrangement joins TRBV11-2 to TRBJ2-7; either TRBD1 or TRBD2 may supply D (5 bases each). The CDR3 spans 16 residues. Trimming left V 2 bases short and J 5 bases short, with 19 bases between. Germline assignment: CDR1 SGHAT and CDR2 FQNNGV. CDR3 nucleotides: TGTGCCAGCAGCTTATGGACGGGGACCCTCGGGGACGAGCAGTACTTC. Translation gives CASSLWTGTLGDEQYF.

This clone showed up just a few times. This chain links TRBV7-8 with TRBJ2-7; no clear D. Deletions cut 1 base from V and 2 bases from J, with 12 bases between. Germline CDR1 and CDR2: SGHVS and FQNEAQ. This CDR3 contains 15 residues. The CDR3 loop is CASSLVEAGTYEQYF. CDR3 in DNA: TGTGCCAGCAGCTTAGTAGAGGCCGGAACCTACGAGCAGTACTTC.

This clone was detected a few times. This chain links TRBV28 with TRBJ2-7, with TRBD1 identical over 7 bases. Germline V gene sequence: CDR1 MDHEN, CDR2 SYDVKM. The CDR3 covers 14 residues. Trimming took 6 bases from V and 2 from J; bases not matched to a gene: 7. CDR3 loop: CASRTGQSAYEQYF. The CDR3 bases are TGTGCCAGCAGAACGGGACAGTCGGCCTACGAGCAGTACTTC.

The chain carries TRBV7-3 and TRBJ2-5; maybe TRBD1 (6 bases). This CDR3 is 15 amino acids long. Germline CDR1 is SGHTA and CDR2 is FQGTGA. V lost 5 bases to trimming and J lost 5 bases, with 18 bases between them. The CDR3 DNA reads TGTGCCAGCAGCGGTGGGGCAGGGGATGAGGAGACCCAGTACTTC. It yields the protein CASSGGAGDEETQYF.

The chain has TRBV7-6 and TRBJ2-1, with TRBD1 matching over 7 bases. With 3 bases clipped from V and 6 bases from J, the junction kept 5 bases outside the gene matches. The CDR3 has 14 residues. Germline CDR1 reads SGHVS; CDR2 reads FNYEAQ. CDR3 loop: CASSFRDRGNEQFF. The CDR3 nucleotides are TGTGCCAGCAGCTTTAGGGACAGAGGCAATGAGCAGTTCTTC.

The chain links TRBV5-6 to TRBJ2-5, with D uncertain. The length of the CDR3 is 15 residues. Germline V gene lookup returns CDR1 SGHDT and CDR2 YYEEEE. The ends were cut back, 0 bases at V and 4 bases at J, with 13 bases in the middle. The CDR3 sequence is CASSLEASRGETQYF. The CDR3 DNA follows: TGTGCCAGCAGCTTGGAGGCCAGCAGAGGAGAGACCCAGTACTTC.

CDR3 residues: CASRRFFGQATDTQYF. CDR3 sequence (DNA): TGTGCCTCGCGGAGGTTTTTCGGACAGGCCACAGATACGCAGTATTTT. The rearrangement uses TRBV2 and TRBJ2-3, with 7 bases fitting TRBD1. Germline-derived CDR1 and CDR2 are SNHLY and FYNNEI. V lost 11 bases and J lost 2; bases outside the gene matches: 16. The CDR3 spans 16 residues.